The 26 T cell receptor beta chains in this list originate from one sample, sequenced in a study of human T cells and chemical hapten exposure. Time point of the sample: patch test 2, 6 weeks after DPC sensitization. Treatment in this sample: therapeutic diphenylcyclopropenone sensitization with weekly scalp DPC. TCRdb itself ran the RACE reads through MiXCR, one entry per CDR3 protein. This repertoire shows fewer than 80,000 distinct CDR3 sequences, 10% to 13% found once; its top ten account for roughly 7%. Sequences were derived from whole blood, sampled in connection with sensitization to the hapten diphenylcyclopropenone (DPC). The source of these receptors is a woman aged 45-65 years with alopecia areata. Some clones in this sample may be carry-over from other donors' samples.

The rearrangement uses TRBV4-1 and TRBJ1-6, with unresolved D. Germline CDR1 is MGHRA and CDR2 is YSYEKL. The V and J ends lost 0 bases and 0 bases respectively, with 3 bases between them. This CDR3 is 15 amino acids long. The CDR3 protein is CASSQDSSYNSPLHF. The CDR3 coding sequence is TGCGCCAGCAGCCAAGATAGCTCCTATAATTCACCCCTCCACTTT.

This clonotype was counted a few times. This chain joins TRBV4-1 and TRBJ2-1, with TRBD2 matching over 10 bases. Germline V gives CDR1 MGHRA, CDR2 YSYEKL. V lost 2 bases and J lost 8; bases outside the gene matches: 21. The CDR3 consists of 20 residues. This CDR3 reads CASSQPLGASGSSLIHEQFF. For the CDR3, the DNA is TGCGCCAGCAGCCAACCCCTAGGTGCTAGCGGGAGTTCCCTAATCCATGAGCAGTTCTTC.

This clonotype was recorded many times. The chain uses TRBV12-3 or TRBV12-4 and TRBJ1-4, with 7 bases that match TRBD1. Unmatched junction bases numbered 4, after V lost 4 bases and J lost 5 bases. The CDR3 runs to 14 residues. Here the CDR3 DNA reads TGTGCCAGCAGTTCGGACAGGAGGAATGAAAAACTGTTTTTT. It codes for CASSSDRRNEKLFF.

Ten or more counts support this clonotype. This chain joins TRBV20-1 and TRBJ2-7; 15 bases match TRBD2. The ends lost 0 bases at V and 5 bases at J; junction bases unmatched: 8. Germline CDR1 and CDR2: DFQATT and SNEGSKA (reference sequence). The CDR3 is made up of 17 amino acids. This CDR3 reads CSARDPGTSGRPDEQYF. Written as DNA, the CDR3 is TGCAGTGCTAGAGATCCCGGGACTAGCGGGAGGCCAGACGAGCAGTACTTC.

The chain joins TRBV19 to TRBJ2-6; TRBD1 matches 7 bases. Germline CDR1 LNHDA, CDR2 SQIVND (reference sequence). This CDR3 has 15 residues. V lost 5 bases to trimming and J lost 3 bases; unmatched junction nucleotides: 4. Here the CDR3 reads CASSPGTDGANVLTF. The CDR3 DNA reads TGTGCCAGTAGTCCTGGGACAGATGGGGCCAACGTCCTGACTTTC.

The chain has TRBV12-3 or TRBV12-4 and TRBJ1-6; 7 positions match TRBD1. The junction had 3 bases not matched to a gene; V was cut back by 0 bases and J by 10 bases. The CDR3 runs 14 residues. In DNA form, the CDR3 reads TGTGCCAGCAGTTTAGCAGGGGGCTCCTCACCCCTCCACTTT. Residues: CASSLAGGSSPLHF.

This clonotype appeared many times. V and J are TRBV6-5 and TRBJ2-2; 7 bases align to TRBD2. V gave up 6 bases and J gave up 0 bases; unmatched junction bases: 7. Germline CDR1 and CDR2: MNHEY and SVGAGI. This CDR3 region has 16 residues. The CDR3 DNA reads TGTGCCAGCAGACGAACTAGCGATGCGAACACCGGGGAGCTGTTTTTT. Protein sequence: CASRRTSDANTGELFF.

The genes are TRBV27 and TRBJ1-2, with a weak D call TRBD1 (5 bases). The CDR3 has 14 residues. Germline assignment: CDR1 MNHEY and CDR2 SMNVEV (reference sequence). V lost 5 bases to trimming and J lost 10 bases, with 20 bases between them. CDR3 sequence: CASSVTGTTFVYTF. The DNA for the CDR3 is TGTGCCAGCAGTGTCACCGGGACGACCTTCGTCTACACCTTC.

At least ten counts were recorded for this clonotype. The gene calls are TRBV10-3 and TRBJ2-1; TRBD1 aligns across 10 bases. In germline, CDR1 is ENHRY, CDR2 SYGVKD. The V gene end was trimmed by 6 bases and the J gene end by 1 base; junction bases not matched to a gene: 0. The CDR3 is made up of 14 amino acids. The CDR3 region is CAIRGQGSYNEQFF. The CDR3 DNA follows: TGTGCCATCAGGGGACAGGGGTCCTACAATGAGCAGTTCTTC.

This clonotype was detected many times. The V gene is TRBV6-5, the J gene TRBJ2-5; D may be TRBD1 or TRBD2 (5 bases each). The CDR3 sequence is 14 residues long. Per the germline V gene, CDR1 is MNHEY and CDR2 is SVGAGI. Trimming stripped 4 bases from V and 5 bases from J, with 14 bases between. The CDR3 protein is CASSSSFGTETQYF. The CDR3 DNA reads TGTGCCAGCAGTTCCTCGTTTGGGACGGAGACCCAGTACTTC.

This clonotype was recorded many times. The CDR3 sequence is CASSLSPSESNEKLFF. CDR3 DNA: TGCGCCAGCAGCTTATCCCCCTCAGAGTCTAATGAAAAACTGTTTTTT. V gene TRBV5-1 combines with J gene TRBJ1-4; D unresolved. V lost 2 bases to trimming and J lost 3 bases, with 14 bases between them. The CDR3 runs 16 residues. Germline assignment: CDR1 SGHRS and CDR2 YFSETQ.

This clonotype was recorded many times. V and J are TRBV30 and TRBJ2-2; TRBD2 matches 15 bases. The CDR3 is made up of 18 amino acids. The germline V gene has CDR1 GTSNPN and CDR2 SVGIG (reference sequence). V trimming: 2 bases; J trimming: 0 bases; junction bases outside the gene matches: 4. The CDR3 DNA sequence: TGTGCCTGGAGTCGGGGACTAGCGGGAGGAACGAACACCGGGGAGCTGTTTTTT. The encoded protein is CAWSRGLAGGTNTGELFF.

This clonotype was counted many times. The rearrangement joins TRBV30 to TRBJ1-1; 7 nucleotides align to TRBD1. The CDR3 totals 16 residues. The V segment lost 0 bases and the J segment 5 bases; nucleotides outside the gene matches: 12. Germline V gene data show CDR1 as GTSNPN and CDR2 as SVGIG (reference sequence). In DNA form, the CDR3 reads TGTGCCTGGAGTGTTCGACGAGGGGGCGCGCGGACTGAAGCTTTCTTT. Translating gives CAWSVRRGGARTEAFF. Using reference TRBV30 and TRBJ1-1 for the parts outside the CDR3, the full variable domain is SQTIHQWPATLVQPVGSPLSLECTVEGTSNPNLYWYRQAAGRGLQLLFYSVGIGQISSEVPQNLSASRPQDRQFILSSKKLLLSDSGFYLCAWSVRRGGARTEAFFGQGTRLTVV.

This clonotype was observed at least ten times. The chain employs TRBV20-1 and TRBJ2-1, with 10 bases matching TRBD2. The ends lost 3 bases at V and 7 bases at J; junction bases unmatched: 9. The CDR3 runs 15 residues. CDR1 and CDR2 (germline): DFQATT, SNEGSKA (reference sequence). As DNA, the CDR3 is TGCAGTGCTAGGGTGATAGCGGGAGGATGGAATGAGCAGTTCTTC. It yields the protein CSARVIAGGWNEQFF.

This clonotype was picked up many times. This chain joins TRBV18 and TRBJ2-7; 7 bases map to TRBD1. V was clipped by 3 bases and J by 1 base; unmatched bases: 3. The CDR3 covers 14 residues. Germline CDR1 KGHSH, CDR2 LQKENI. The CDR3 loop reads CASSPGTASYEQYF. The CDR3 nucleotides are TGTGCCAGCTCACCCGGGACAGCGTCCTACGAGCAGTACTTC.

J is TRBJ2-1 and V is TRBV24-1; 10 bases match TRBD1. With V trimmed by 2 bases and J by 8 bases, 8 bases remained unmatched. The CDR3 is 16 residues long. From germline, CDR1 is KGHDR and CDR2 SFDVKD. CDR3 in DNA: TGTGCCACCAGTGATTCCGGGACAGGGGTCTCCCATGAGCAGTTCTTC. Encoded protein: CATSDSGTGVSHEQFF.

This clonotype came up many times. The genes are TRBV5-1 and TRBJ2-1; TRBD2 agrees at 7 bases. CDR3 size: 14 residues. Looked up from germline, CDR1 is SGHRS and CDR2 is YFSETQ. V dropped 2 bases and J dropped 3; count of bases not matched to a gene: 2. The CDR3, as DNA: TGCGCCAGCAGCTTAGCTAGCGGCTACAATGAGCAGTTCTTC. Translation gives CASSLASGYNEQFF.

This clonotype was counted between two and nine times. The chain couples TRBV7-2 to TRBJ1-1; possible D gene TRBD1, 6 bases. The CDR3 runs 15 residues. V lost 5 bases and J lost 4, with 17 bases in between. Germline V gene sequence: CDR1 SGHTA, CDR2 FQGNSA. DNA of the CDR3: TGTGCCAGCAGCGCGACAGGCGGAGTGATCACTGAAGCTTTCTTT. It codes for CASSATGGVITEAFF.

This sequence joins TRBV19 and TRBJ2-5; perhaps TRBD2 as D (6 bases). This CDR3 has 14 amino acids. V was trimmed by 4 bases and J by 5 bases, leaving 14 bases between them. Germline V gives CDR1 LNHDA, CDR2 SQIVND (reference sequence). CDR3 protein: CASSSPGRYETQYF. The DNA of the CDR3 is TGTGCCAGTAGTAGTCCAGGGAGGTATGAGACCCAGTACTTC.

The CDR3 nucleotides read TGCAGTGCTAGAGATGGTCAGGGGATTTATGGCTACACCTTC. Its translation: CSARDGQGIYGYTF. The chain is built from TRBV20-1 and TRBJ1-2, with a tentative D call TRBD1 (6 bases). The germline V and J ends were trimmed by 0 bases and 5 bases, with 13 bases remaining between them. Germline lookup yields CDR1 DFQATT and CDR2 SNEGSKA (reference sequence). This CDR3 region has 14 residues.

This clonotype was counted at least ten times. The chain has TRBV11-2 and TRBJ1-5; 10 bases agree with TRBD1. This CDR3 comprises 15 residues. Per the germline V gene, CDR1 is SGHAT and CDR2 is FQNNGV. With 1 base clipped from V and 6 bases from J, the junction kept 3 bases outside the gene matches. The CDR3, as DNA: TGTGCCAGCAGCTTAGGACAGGGGGCAATTCAGCCCCAGCATTTT. Amino acids: CASSLGQGAIQPQHF.

Many counts were recorded for this clonotype. The chain has TRBV19 and TRBJ2-3; no firm D call. The CDR3 is made up of 14 amino acids. Trimming took 7 bases from V and 0 from J, leaving 11 bases between them. Germline V gives CDR1 LNHDA, CDR2 SQIVND (reference sequence). The chain's CDR3 is CASNPRPSTDTQYF. The CDR3 DNA follows: TGTGCCAGTAATCCCCGACCTAGCACAGATACGCAGTATTTT.

This clonotype was detected ten times or more. The gene calls are TRBV29-1 and TRBJ2-1; D is possibly TRBD2 (6 bases). The germline gives CDR1 SQVTM, CDR2 ANQGSEA. This CDR3 comprises 15 residues. V was shortened by 7 bases and J by 2 bases, with 18 bases between the two germline ends. CDR3 amino acids: CSAAPLAIAYNEQFF. For the CDR3, the DNA is TGCAGCGCTGCACCTCTAGCGATAGCCTACAATGAGCAGTTCTTC.

This clonotype was recorded at least ten times. The chain combines TRBV4-1 with TRBJ2-6; weak D call: TRBD2 (7 bases). Deletions cut 4 bases from V and 2 bases from J, with 18 bases between. The length of the CDR3 is 18 residues. Germline V lookup: CDR1 MGHRA, CDR2 YSYEKL. The CDR3 bases are TGCGCCAGCAGCCCGCAAGGGGGGGCCTTAGCTGGGGCCAACGTCCTGACTTTC. It specifies CASSPQGGALAGANVLTF.

The chain joins TRBV27 to TRBJ2-1, with unresolved D. Per germline, CDR1 MNHEY and CDR2 SMNVEV (reference sequence). CDR3 length equals 20 residues. With 6 bases removed from V and 3 bases from J, the gap between germline ends came to 30 bases. CDR3 nucleotides: TGTGCCAGCAGAAAGATCACCGTTCCGAGATCGCGGAAGGACTACAATGAGCAGTTCTTC. This sequence encodes CASRKITVPRSRKDYNEQFF.

This clonotype showed up many times. This chain uses TRBV6-2 or TRBV6-3 with TRBJ2-7; 7 bases align to TRBD1. The CDR3 is made up of 12 amino acids. V lost 4 bases and J lost 6; bases outside the gene matches: 3. From germline, CDR1 is MNHEY and CDR2 SVGEGT. The CDR3 spells CASSLTGLEQYF. CDR3 coding DNA: TGTGCCAGCAGTTTGACAGGGCTCGAGCAGTACTTC.